This T cell receptor beta chain was retrieved from a study of breast tumors, draining lymph nodes, adjacent tissues. Axillary draining lymph nodes of breast cancer patients supplied the node samples. The CDR3 runs 15 residues. Per the germline V gene, CDR1 is MNHEY and CDR2 is SMNVEV (reference sequence). Trimming removed 2 bases from V and 2 bases from J, with 13 bases in between. With regard to this clonotype: The target antigen is unknown.

General observations from the study: Luminal-like breast cancer showed significantly greater tumor-nontumor repertoire similarity than basal-like breast cancer did.

A single record per CDR3 protein comes from TCRdb applying MiXCR to the multiplex PCR reads. This table has some 85,000 distinct CDR3 sequences, roughly 28% appearing once. The origin of this receptor is a female donor with breast cancer. Some clones in this sample may be carry-over from other donors' samples. Sequencing was performed on axillary lymph node tissue. The rearrangement links TRBV27 to TRBJ2-7, with D possibly TRBD2 on 7 matching bases. CDR3 nucleotides: TGTGCCAGCAGTTTAGGGGGGGCCTTCGCCTACGAGCAGTACTTC. This gives the protein CASSLGGAFAYEQYF.